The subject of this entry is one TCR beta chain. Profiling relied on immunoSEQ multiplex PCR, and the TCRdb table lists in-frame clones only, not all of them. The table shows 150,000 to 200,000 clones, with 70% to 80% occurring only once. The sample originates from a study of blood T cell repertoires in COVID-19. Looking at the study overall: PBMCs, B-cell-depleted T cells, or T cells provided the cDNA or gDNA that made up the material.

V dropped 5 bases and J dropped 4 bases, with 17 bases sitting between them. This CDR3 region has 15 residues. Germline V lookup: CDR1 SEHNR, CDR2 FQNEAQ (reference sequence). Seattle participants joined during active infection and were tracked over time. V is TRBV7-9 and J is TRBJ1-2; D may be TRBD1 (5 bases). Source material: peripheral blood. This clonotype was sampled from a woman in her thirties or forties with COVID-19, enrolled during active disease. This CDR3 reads CASSPPGGAFYGYTF. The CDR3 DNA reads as TGTGCCAGCAGCCCCCCCGGGGGAGCCTTCTATGGCTACACCTTC. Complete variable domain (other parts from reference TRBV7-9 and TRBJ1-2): DTGVSQNPRHKITKRGQNVTFRCDPISEHNRLYWYRQTLGQGPEFLTYFQNEAQLEKSRLLSDRFSAERPKGSFSTLEIQRTEQGDSAMYLCASSPPGGAFYGYTFGSGTRLTVV.